These T cell receptor beta chains were read from a single sample in a study of OX40 agonist ivuxolimab in advanced cancers. Produced via immunoSEQ multiplex PCR; TCRdb's table is partial and in-frame only. This sample has 90,000 to 100,000 clones, with around nine tenths found just once. The sample in question was CD4+ or CD8+ T cells sorted from blood, obtained in a trial of the OX40 agonist ivuxolimab. The origin of the receptors is an adult with an advanced solid tumor such as melanoma, head and neck, liver or kidney cancer. CDR3s include the opening cysteine and the closing phenylalanine or tryptophan. Each record gives: V gene, D gene, clone size, J gene, CDR3 protein, CDR3 DNA. The D gene is left open where the match is weak. Rows give clone size only sometimes, using once, few, many, or a class for an expanded clone.

V gene: TRBV5-1; D gene: .; clone size: few; J gene: TRBJ2-2; CDR3 protein: CASSSGVAGELFF; CDR3 DNA: TGCGCCAGCAGCTCCGGGGTTGCCGGGGAGCTGTTTTTT
V gene: TRBV2; D gene: .; clone size: .; J gene: TRBJ2-3; CDR3 protein: CASSVPKKGTSTTSTDTQYF; CDR3 DNA: TGTGCCAGCAGTGTACCGAAAAAGGGCACTAGCACCACTAGCACAGATACGCAGTATTTT
V gene: TRBV7-6; D gene: .; clone size: once; J gene: TRBJ2-1; CDR3 protein: CASSPGGSAHFEQFF; CDR3 DNA: TGTGCCAGCAGCCCAGGGGGGTCCGCCCACTTTGAGCAGTTCTTC
V gene: TRBV19; D gene: .; clone size: .; J gene: TRBJ1-4; CDR3 protein: CASSIYVGALEKLFF; CDR3 DNA: TGTGCCAGTAGTATCTACGTGGGCGCTTTAGAAAAACTGTTTTTT
V gene: TRBV6-6; D gene: .; clone size: .; J gene: TRBJ1-5; CDR3 protein: CASSAGDQPQHF; CDR3 DNA: TGTGCCAGCAGCGCGGGGGATCAGCCCCAGCATTTT
V gene: TRBV6-6; D gene: .; clone size: few; J gene: TRBJ1-4; CDR3 protein: CASINREGEKLFF; CDR3 DNA: TGTGCCAGCATCAACAGGGAGGGTGAAAAACTGTTTTTT
V gene: TRBV18; D gene: .; clone size: .; J gene: TRBJ1-5; CDR3 protein: CASSPEATVNQPQHF; CDR3 DNA: TGTGCCAGCTCACCGGAGGCAACAGTAAATCAGCCCCAGCATTTT
V gene: TRBV4-1; D gene: .; clone size: .; J gene: TRBJ1-5; CDR3 protein: CASSQDRLDNQPQHF; CDR3 DNA: TGCGCCAGCAGCCAAGATAGACTGGACAATCAGCCCCAGCATTTT
V gene: TRBV21-1; D gene: .; clone size: .; J gene: TRBJ2-4; CDR3 protein: CASSKVGEHIQYF; CDR3 DNA: TGTGCCAGCAGCAAAGTGGGCGAGCACATTCAGTACTTC
V gene: TRBV14; D gene: TRBD1; clone size: .; J gene: TRBJ2-7; CDR3 protein: CASSQGRLWFDRERYEQYF; CDR3 DNA: TGTGCCAGCAGCCAAGGGAGGCTCTGGTTCGACAGGGAGCGGTACGAGCAGTACTTC
V gene: TRBV5-6; D gene: .; clone size: .; J gene: TRBJ1-4; CDR3 protein: CASSRLGQTNEKLFF; CDR3 DNA: TGTGCCAGCAGCCGTTTAGGACAGACTAATGAAAAACTGTTTTTT
V gene: TRBV9; D gene: TRBD2; clone size: few; J gene: TRBJ2-1; CDR3 protein: CASSASGRAPNNEQFF; CDR3 DNA: TGTGCCAGCAGCGCCAGCGGGAGGGCCCCCAACAATGAGCAGTTCTTC
V gene: TRBV7-3; D gene: .; clone size: .; J gene: TRBJ2-1; CDR3 protein: CASSLGFESEQFF; CDR3 DNA: TGTGCCAGCAGCTTAGGTTTCGAGAGCGAACAGTTCTTC
V gene: TRBV7-2; D gene: .; clone size: .; J gene: TRBJ2-1; CDR3 protein: CASSSPMFEQFF; CDR3 DNA: TGTGCCAGCAGCTCTCCTATGTTTGAGCAGTTCTTC
V gene: TRBV7-9; D gene: .; clone size: .; J gene: TRBJ2-2; CDR3 protein: CASSPRPGPRTGELFF; CDR3 DNA: TGTGCCAGCAGCCCTCGCCCCGGACCACGCACCGGGGAGCTGTTTTTT
V gene: TRBV27; D gene: .; clone size: .; J gene: TRBJ1-4; CDR3 protein: CASSSLAATNEKLFF; CDR3 DNA: TGTGCCAGCAGTTCCTTGGCCGCAACTAATGAAAAACTGTTTTTT
V gene: TRBV9; D gene: .; clone size: .; J gene: TRBJ2-1; CDR3 protein: CASSVSWSSGVNEQFF; CDR3 DNA: TGTGCCAGCAGCGTAAGTTGGTCTAGTGGGGTCAATGAGCAGTTCTTC